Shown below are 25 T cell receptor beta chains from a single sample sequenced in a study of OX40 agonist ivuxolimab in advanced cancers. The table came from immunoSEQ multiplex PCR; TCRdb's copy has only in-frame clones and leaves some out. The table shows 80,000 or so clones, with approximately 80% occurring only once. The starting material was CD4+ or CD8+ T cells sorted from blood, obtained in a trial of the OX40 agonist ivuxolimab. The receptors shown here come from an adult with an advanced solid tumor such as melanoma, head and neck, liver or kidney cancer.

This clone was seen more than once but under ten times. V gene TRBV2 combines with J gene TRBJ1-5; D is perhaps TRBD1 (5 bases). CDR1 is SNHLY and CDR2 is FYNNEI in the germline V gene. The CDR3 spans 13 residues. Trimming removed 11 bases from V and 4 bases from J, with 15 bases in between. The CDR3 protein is CAGARGPNQPQHF. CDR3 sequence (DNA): TGTGCCGGAGCACGGGGCCCTAATCAGCCCCAGCATTTT.

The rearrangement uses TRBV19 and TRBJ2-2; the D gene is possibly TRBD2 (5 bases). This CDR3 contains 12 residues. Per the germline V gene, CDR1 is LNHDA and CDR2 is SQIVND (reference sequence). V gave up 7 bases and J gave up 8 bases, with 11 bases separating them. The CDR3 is CASTRTRGELFF. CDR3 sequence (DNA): TGTGCCAGTACCAGGACTCGAGGGGAGCTGTTTTTT.

The CDR3 region has the DNA TGTGCCAGTAGTATAGATCCGGGACCGCGCGGCAGCTACACCTTC. As protein: CASSIDPGPRGSYTF. V and J are TRBV19 and TRBJ1-2, with D possibly TRBD1 on 5 matching bases. The V gene lost 0 bases and the J gene lost 9 bases, with 17 bases spanning the gap. The CDR3 runs to 15 residues. Germline-derived CDR1 and CDR2 are LNHDA and SQIVND (reference sequence).

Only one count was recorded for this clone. CDR3 coding DNA: TGTGCCAGCAGCACGCAGACAGGGGGTTACGAGCAGTACTTC. This translates into CASSTQTGGYEQYF. This chain joins TRBV7-3 and TRBJ2-7; 9 bases match TRBD1. The trim removed 5 bases at V and 4 bases at J, leaving 6 bases unmatched. Germline V gene data show CDR1 as SGHTA and CDR2 as FQGTGA. This CDR3 contains 14 residues.

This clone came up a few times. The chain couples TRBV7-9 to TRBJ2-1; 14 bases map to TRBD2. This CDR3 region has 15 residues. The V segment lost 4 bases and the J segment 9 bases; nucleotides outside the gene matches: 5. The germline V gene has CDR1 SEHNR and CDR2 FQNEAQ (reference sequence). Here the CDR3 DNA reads TGTGCCAGCAGCTCCAGGACTAGCGGGGGGACTGAGCAGTTCTTC. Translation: CASSSRTSGGTEQFF.

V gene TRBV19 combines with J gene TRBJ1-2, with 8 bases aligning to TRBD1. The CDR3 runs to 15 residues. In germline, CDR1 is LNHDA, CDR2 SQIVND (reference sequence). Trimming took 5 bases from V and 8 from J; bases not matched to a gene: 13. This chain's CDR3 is CASSAPGQVEGGYTF. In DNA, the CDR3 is TGTGCCAGTAGTGCCCCGGGACAGGTCGAGGGGGGCTACACCTTC. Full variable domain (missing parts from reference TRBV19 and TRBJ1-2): DGGITQSPKYLFRKEGQNVTLSCEQNLNHDAMYWYRQDPGQGLRLIYYSQIVNDFQKGDIAEGYSVSREKKESFPLTVTSAQKNPTAFYLCASSAPGQVEGGYTFGSGTRLTVV.

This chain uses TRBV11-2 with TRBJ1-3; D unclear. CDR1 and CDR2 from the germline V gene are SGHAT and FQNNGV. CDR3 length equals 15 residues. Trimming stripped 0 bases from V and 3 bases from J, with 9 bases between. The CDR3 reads CASSLDRSFGNTIYF. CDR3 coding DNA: TGTGCCAGCAGCTTAGATCGGAGCTTTGGAAACACCATATATTTT.

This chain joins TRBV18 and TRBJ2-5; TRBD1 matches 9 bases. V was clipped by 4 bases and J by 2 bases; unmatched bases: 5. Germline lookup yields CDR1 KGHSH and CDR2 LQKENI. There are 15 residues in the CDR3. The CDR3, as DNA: TGTGCCAGCTCACGATCCGGGACAGGGCAAGAGACCCAGTACTTC. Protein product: CASSRSGTGQETQYF.

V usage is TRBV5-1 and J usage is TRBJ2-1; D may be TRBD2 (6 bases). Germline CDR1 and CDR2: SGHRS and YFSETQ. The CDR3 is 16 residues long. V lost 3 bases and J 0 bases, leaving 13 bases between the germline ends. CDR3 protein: CASSSTGGSSYNEQFF. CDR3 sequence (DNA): TGCGCCAGCAGCTCCACCGGGGGTAGCTCCTACAATGAGCAGTTCTTC.

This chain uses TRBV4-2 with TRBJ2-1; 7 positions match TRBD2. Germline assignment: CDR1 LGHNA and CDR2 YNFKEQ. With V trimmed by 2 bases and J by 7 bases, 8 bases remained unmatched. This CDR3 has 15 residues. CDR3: CASSQPWDYENEQFF. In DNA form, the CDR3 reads TGTGCCAGCAGCCAACCTTGGGACTATGAGAATGAGCAGTTCTTC.

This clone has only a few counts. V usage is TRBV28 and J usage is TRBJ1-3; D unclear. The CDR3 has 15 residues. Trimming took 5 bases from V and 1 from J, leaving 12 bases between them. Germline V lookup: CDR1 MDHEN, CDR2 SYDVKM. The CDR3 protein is CASSLWTASGNTIYF. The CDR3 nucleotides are TGTGCCAGCAGTCTCTGGACTGCTTCTGGAAACACCATATATTTT.

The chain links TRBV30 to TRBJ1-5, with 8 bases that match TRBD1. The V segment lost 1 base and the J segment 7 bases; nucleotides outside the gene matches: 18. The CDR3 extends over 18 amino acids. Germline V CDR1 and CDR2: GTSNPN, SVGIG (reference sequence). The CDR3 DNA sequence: TGTGCCTGGAGTGCCTCCCTTCCCGGGACAGGCCTTAGCCAGCCCCAGCATTTT. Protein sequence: CAWSASLPGTGLSQPQHF.

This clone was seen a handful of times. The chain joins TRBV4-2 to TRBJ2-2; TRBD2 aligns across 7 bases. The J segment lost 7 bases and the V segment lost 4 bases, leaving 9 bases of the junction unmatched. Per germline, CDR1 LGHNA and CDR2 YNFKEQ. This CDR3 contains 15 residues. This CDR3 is CASSRPGGEVGELFF. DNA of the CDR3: TGTGCCAGCAGCCGACCTGGGGGGGAGGTCGGGGAGCTGTTTTTT.

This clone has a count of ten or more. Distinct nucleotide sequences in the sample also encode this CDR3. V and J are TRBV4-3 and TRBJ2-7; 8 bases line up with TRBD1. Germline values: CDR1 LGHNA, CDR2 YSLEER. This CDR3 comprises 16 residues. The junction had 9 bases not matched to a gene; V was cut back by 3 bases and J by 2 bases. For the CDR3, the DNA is TGCGCCAGCAGCCAGGCTCCGGGACAGGCAACCTACGAGCAGTACTTC. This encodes CASSQAPGQATYEQYF.

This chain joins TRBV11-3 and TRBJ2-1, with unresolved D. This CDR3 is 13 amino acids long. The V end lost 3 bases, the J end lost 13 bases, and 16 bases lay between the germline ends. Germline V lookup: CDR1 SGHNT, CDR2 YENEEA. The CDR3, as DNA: TGTGCCAGCAGCTTGGCCCTCAGTAGTCGCCAGTTCTTC. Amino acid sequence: CASSLALSSRQFF.

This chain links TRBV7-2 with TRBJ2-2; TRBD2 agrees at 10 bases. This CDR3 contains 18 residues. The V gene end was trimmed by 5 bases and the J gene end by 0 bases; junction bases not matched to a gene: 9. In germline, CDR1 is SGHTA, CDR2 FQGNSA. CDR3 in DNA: TGTGCCAGCAGCGTATTTAGCGGGGGGTTCGCGAACACCGGGGAGCTGTTTTTT. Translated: CASSVFSGGFANTGELFF.

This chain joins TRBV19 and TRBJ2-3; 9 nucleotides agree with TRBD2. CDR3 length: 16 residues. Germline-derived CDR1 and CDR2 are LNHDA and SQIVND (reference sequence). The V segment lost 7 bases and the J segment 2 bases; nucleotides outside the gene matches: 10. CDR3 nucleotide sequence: TGTGCCAGTATGGGGCTAGCGGGGAGAATCACAGATACGCAGTATTTT. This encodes CASMGLAGRITDTQYF.

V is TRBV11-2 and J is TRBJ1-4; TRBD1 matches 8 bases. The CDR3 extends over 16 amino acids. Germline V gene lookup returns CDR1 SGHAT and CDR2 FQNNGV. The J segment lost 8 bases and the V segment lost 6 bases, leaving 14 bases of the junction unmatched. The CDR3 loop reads CASRTLLQGAREKLFF. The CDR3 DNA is TGTGCCAGCAGGACATTGTTGCAGGGGGCTCGGGAAAAACTGTTTTTT.

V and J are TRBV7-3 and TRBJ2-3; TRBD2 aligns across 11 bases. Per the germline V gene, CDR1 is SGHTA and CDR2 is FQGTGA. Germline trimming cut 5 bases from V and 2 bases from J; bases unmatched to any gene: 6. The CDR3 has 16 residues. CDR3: CASSTGTSGNTDTQYF. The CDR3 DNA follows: TGTGCCAGCAGCACCGGGACTAGCGGAAACACAGATACGCAGTATTTT.

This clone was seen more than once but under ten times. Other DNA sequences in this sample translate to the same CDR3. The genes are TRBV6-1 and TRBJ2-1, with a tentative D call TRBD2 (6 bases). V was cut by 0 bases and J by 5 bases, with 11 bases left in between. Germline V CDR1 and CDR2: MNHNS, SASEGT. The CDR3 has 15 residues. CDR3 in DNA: TGTGCCAGCAGTGAAGCGGGCGGGGAACACAATGAGCAGTTCTTC. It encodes CASSEAGGEHNEQFF.

In nucleotides, the CDR3 is TGTGCCAGCAGCTTAACCGGGACAGGGAGCAATGAGCAGTTCTTC. Its translation is CASSLTGTGSNEQFF. The rearrangement uses TRBV13 and TRBJ2-1; 9 bases agree with TRBD1. Germline lookup yields CDR1 PRHDT and CDR2 FYEKMQ (reference sequence). The CDR3 runs 15 residues. V lost 2 bases to trimming and J lost 6 bases; unmatched junction nucleotides: 5.

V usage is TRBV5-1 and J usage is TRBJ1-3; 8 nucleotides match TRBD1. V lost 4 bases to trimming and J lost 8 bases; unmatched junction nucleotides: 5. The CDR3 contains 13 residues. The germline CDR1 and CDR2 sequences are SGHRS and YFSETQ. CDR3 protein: CASSQGAQDTIYF. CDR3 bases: TGCGCCAGCAGCCAGGGGGCCCAGGACACCATATATTTT.

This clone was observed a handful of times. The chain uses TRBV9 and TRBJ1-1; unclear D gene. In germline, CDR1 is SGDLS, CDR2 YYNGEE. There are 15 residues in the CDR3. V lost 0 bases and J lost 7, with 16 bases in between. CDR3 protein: CASSVGPEGVGEAFF. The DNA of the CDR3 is TGTGCCAGCAGCGTAGGGCCAGAAGGTGTCGGTGAAGCTTTCTTT.

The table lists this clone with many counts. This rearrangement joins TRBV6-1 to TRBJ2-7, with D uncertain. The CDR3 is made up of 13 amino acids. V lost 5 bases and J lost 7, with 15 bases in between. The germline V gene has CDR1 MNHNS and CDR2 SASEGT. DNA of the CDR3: TGTGCCAGCAGTCCCTCAGGAGCCGGGGAGCAGTACTTC. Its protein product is CASSPSGAGEQYF.

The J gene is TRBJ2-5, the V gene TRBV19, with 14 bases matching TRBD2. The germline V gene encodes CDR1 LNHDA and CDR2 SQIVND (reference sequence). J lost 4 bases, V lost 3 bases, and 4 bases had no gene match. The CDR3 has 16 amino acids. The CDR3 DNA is TGTGCCAGTAGTATGGGGACTAGCGGGGGTACAGAGACCCAGTACTTC. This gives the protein CASSMGTSGGTETQYF.